Listed below are T cell receptor beta chains from one sample, sequenced in a study of blood T cell repertoires in COVID-19. Measured with immunoSEQ multiplex PCR; TCRdb has only the in-frame clones, and not every one. The sample carries approximately 360,000 clones, around 86% recorded once. The source material was PBMCs or T cells enriched from blood (not recorded which). The receptors derive from a woman in her forties or fifties who had recovered from COVID-19. Each CDR3 is given with its conserved first and last residue. The order of the fields is clone size, V gene, J gene, D gene, CDR3 DNA, CDR3 protein. The D gene is left open where the match is weak. The size entry is marked missing in some rows and otherwise reads once, few, many or a size class.

clone_size: -
v_call: TRBV30
j_call: TRBJ2-2
d_call: -
cdr3_nt: TGTGCCTGGAGTGCAGGGAACACCGGGGAGCTGTTTTTT
cdr3_aa: CAWSAGNTGELFF

clone_size: few
v_call: TRBV30
j_call: TRBJ1-2
d_call: -
cdr3_nt: TGTGCCTGGAGTCCATTGGCGGGCTCCTTCTATGGCTACACCTTC
cdr3_aa: CAWSPLAGSFYGYTF

clone_size: -
v_call: TRBV29-1
j_call: TRBJ1-1
d_call: TRBD1
cdr3_nt: TGCAGCGTCCCGGGACAGGGGAGCCCTGAAGCTTTCTTT
cdr3_aa: CSVPGQGSPEAFF

clone_size: -
v_call: TRBV24-1
j_call: TRBJ2-1
d_call: TRBD1
cdr3_nt: TGTGCCACCAGTGATGCCTCCGGGGACAGCTACAATGAGCAGTTCTTC
cdr3_aa: CATSDASGDSYNEQFF

clone_size: -
v_call: TRBV10-3
j_call: TRBJ1-1
d_call: TRBD1
cdr3_nt: TGTGCCAGTGACAGGGGGTTGGGGACTGAAGCTTTCTTT
cdr3_aa: CASDRGLGTEAFF

clone_size: -
v_call: TRBV9
j_call: TRBJ1-2
d_call: TRBD1
cdr3_nt: TGTGCCAGCAGCGTTCAGACAGGGGGCGGTTATGGCTACACCTTC
cdr3_aa: CASSVQTGGGYGYTF

clone_size: once
v_call: TRBV11-2
j_call: TRBJ2-1
d_call: TRBD1
cdr3_nt: TGTGCCAGCAGCCCCGGGACAGGGGCGGGCAATGAGCAGTTCTTC
cdr3_aa: CASSPGTGAGNEQFF

clone_size: many
v_call: TRBV27
j_call: TRBJ2-3
d_call: -
cdr3_nt: TGTGCCAGCAGTTCCAGGGGACGTCCAGATACGCAGTATTTT
cdr3_aa: CASSSRGRPDTQYF

clone_size: -
v_call: TRBV11-2
j_call: TRBJ1-6
d_call: -
cdr3_nt: TGTGCCAGCACCGCCGGCGGGGCGCTTTTTTCCCTCCACTTT
cdr3_aa: CASTAGGALFSLHF

clone_size: once
v_call: TRBV24-1
j_call: TRBJ1-1
d_call: TRBD1
cdr3_nt: TGTGCCACCAGTGGGTCCAACAGGGGAGCGGGCGACACTGAAGCTTTCTTT
cdr3_aa: CATSGSNRGAGDTEAFF

clone_size: -
v_call: TRBV5-1
j_call: TRBJ2-5
d_call: -
cdr3_nt: TGCGCCAGCAGCTATGACAGGGAGACCCAGTACTTC
cdr3_aa: CASSYDRETQYF

clone_size: -
v_call: TRBV7-8
j_call: TRBJ2-5
d_call: TRBD1
cdr3_nt: TGTGCCAGCAGCATTAGACAGGGCCTATTTGGGACCCAGTACTTC
cdr3_aa: CASSIRQGLFGTQYF

clone_size: -
v_call: TRBV9
j_call: TRBJ1-1
d_call: -
cdr3_nt: TGTGCCAGCAGCCCATTTGGGAGCACTGAAGCTTTCTTT
cdr3_aa: CASSPFGSTEAFF

clone_size: -
v_call: TRBV11-3
j_call: TRBJ2-5
d_call: TRBD2
cdr3_nt: TGTGCCAGCAGCTTAGGTCGCGGGAGCCAAGAGACCCAGTACTTC
cdr3_aa: CASSLGRGSQETQYF

clone_size: -
v_call: TRBV19
j_call: TRBJ2-7
d_call: TRBD1
cdr3_nt: TGTGCCAGTACCTCGACAGGGGCCAGCTCCTACGAGCAGTACTTC
cdr3_aa: CASTSTGASSYEQYF

clone_size: -
v_call: TRBV9
j_call: TRBJ1-2
d_call: -
cdr3_nt: TGTGCCAGCAGCGTGGAGACAGGATCCTATGGCTACACCTTC
cdr3_aa: CASSVETGSYGYTF

clone_size: -
v_call: TRBV29-1
j_call: TRBJ1-1
d_call: -
cdr3_nt: TGCAGCTCAGTTGCAGGGGCGGGTACTGAAGCTTTCTTT
cdr3_aa: CSSVAGAGTEAFF

clone_size: -
v_call: TRBV27
j_call: TRBJ2-3
d_call: -
cdr3_nt: TGTGCCAGCAGTTCAGGGCCGCCGGATACGCAGTATTTT
cdr3_aa: CASSSGPPDTQYF

clone_size: -
v_call: TRBV25-1
j_call: TRBJ2-7
d_call: TRBD1
cdr3_nt: TGTGCCAGCGGACAGGGCAGCTACGAGCAGTACTTC
cdr3_aa: CASGQGSYEQYF

clone_size: -
v_call: TRBV11-2
j_call: TRBJ2-7
d_call: TRBD1
cdr3_nt: TGTGCCAGCAGCCCTGGGACAGGGAGCTCCTACGAGCAGTACTTC
cdr3_aa: CASSPGTGSSYEQYF